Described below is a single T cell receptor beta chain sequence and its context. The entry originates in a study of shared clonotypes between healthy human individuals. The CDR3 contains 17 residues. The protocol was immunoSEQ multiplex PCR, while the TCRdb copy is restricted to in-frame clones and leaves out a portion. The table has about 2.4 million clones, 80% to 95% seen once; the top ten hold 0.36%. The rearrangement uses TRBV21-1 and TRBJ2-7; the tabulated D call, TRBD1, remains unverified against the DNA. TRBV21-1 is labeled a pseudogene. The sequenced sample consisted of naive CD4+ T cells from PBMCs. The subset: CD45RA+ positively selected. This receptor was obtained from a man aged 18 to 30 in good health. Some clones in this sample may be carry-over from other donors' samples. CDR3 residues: CASSIPQQGIASYEQYF. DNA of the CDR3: TGTGCCAGCAGCATTCCGCAACAGGGGATTGCCTCCTACGAGCAGTACTTC.